Listed below are T cell receptor beta chains from one sample, sequenced in a study of blood T cell repertoires in COVID-19. Method: immunoSEQ multiplex PCR; TCRdb's copy keeps in-frame clones and lacks some. The sample lists 110,000 to 150,000 clones; roughly 80% were seen once. Sequencing was performed on PBMCs or T cells enriched from blood (not recorded which). These receptor sequences come from a woman under 30 who had been exposed to COVID-19. Each CDR3 is given with its conserved first and last residue. D genes are given only for firm matches. The size of a clone is reported for some rows only, either as once, few or many, or as a class for expanded clones.

clone size	D gene	V gene	J gene	CDR3 DNA	CDR3 protein
-	TRBD2	TRBV7-2	TRBJ2-6	TGTGCCAGCAGACACGGGACTAGCGGGACCGGGGCCAACGTCCTGACTTTC	CASRHGTSGTGANVLTF
-	-	TRBV14	TRBJ1-2	TGTGCCAGCAGTCAGACCAGATCTAGTGGCTACACCTTC	CASSQTRSSGYTF
few	TRBD1	TRBV18	TRBJ1-2	TGTGCCAGCTCACCAGGAGAATCAGCAGGGGGCTCCATCTATGGCTACACCTTC	CASSPGESAGGSIYGYTF
-	-	TRBV28	TRBJ2-1	TGTGCCAGCAGTACCTCGGGGGCGGGAGACTACAATGAGCAGTTCTTC	CASSTSGAGDYNEQFF
-	TRBD2	TRBV7-3	TRBJ2-3	TGTGCCAGCAGCTTATTAGCGGGAGGGCCGTACACAGATACGCAGTATTTT	CASSLLAGGPYTDTQYF
-	-	TRBV5-1	TRBJ1-4	TGCGCCAGCAGCTTTCACACCCCGACGAGGCAAGAAAAACTGTTTTTT	CASSFHTPTRQEKLFF
-	-	TRBV7-9	TRBJ1-1	TGTGCCAGCAGCTATATGAACACTGAAGCTTTCTTT	CASSYMNTEAFF
-	TRBD1	TRBV28	TRBJ2-3	TGTGCCAGCAGTAGTTCGAACTCACCGGGACAGCACACAGATACGCAGTATTTT	CASSSSNSPGQHTDTQYF
-	-	TRBV24-1	TRBJ2-1	TGTGCCACCAGTGACGAACCCCAGGGTAATGAGCAGTTCTTC	CATSDEPQGNEQFF
-	TRBD1	TRBV19	TRBJ1-4	TGTGCCAGTAGTGCCGGGACAGGGTATGAAAAACTGTTTTTT	CASSAGTGYEKLFF
-	TRBD2	TRBV11-3	TRBJ2-3	TGTGCCAGCAGCCTCGGACTAGCGGGAGGATCTAGCACAGATACGCAGTATTTT	CASSLGLAGGSSTDTQYF
-	-	TRBV5-5	TRBJ1-5	TGTGCCAGCAGCCCGGGGGGCGCAAACGCCAATCAGCCCCAGCATTTT	CASSPGGANANQPQHF
-	-	TRBV6-5	TRBJ1-1	TGTGCCAGCAAACGTTCCCGAGGCACTGAAGCTTTCTTT	CASKRSRGTEAFF
-	-	TRBV18	TRBJ1-1	TGTGCCAGCTCTGAAACAGGGCCTGGCACTGAAGCTTTCTTT	CASSETGPGTEAFF
once	-	TRBV7-6	TRBJ1-4	TGTGCCAGCAGCTTATTCCGGCGGGCGGCTAATGAAAAACTGTTTTTT	CASSLFRRAANEKLFF
-	-	TRBV2	TRBJ2-3	TGTGCCAGCAGCGAGGGGAGGAGCACAGATACGCAGTATTTT	CASSEGRSTDTQYF
-	-	TRBV7-8	TRBJ1-6	TGTGCCAGCAGCTTAGACGGGAGCTCCTATAATTCACCCCTCCACTTT	CASSLDGSSYNSPLHF
-	TRBD1	TRBV6-4	TRBJ1-2	TGTGCCAGCAGTGACGCGGGGACAGGGGGCCTCTACACCTTC	CASSDAGTGGLYTF
-	TRBD2	TRBV7-8	TRBJ2-7	TGTGCCAGCAGCTCTAGCGGGAGTTCCTACGAGCAGTACTTC	CASSSSGSSYEQYF
-	-	TRBV2	TRBJ2-7	TGTGCCAGCATTGCGTCCACGGGGATAGGCGAGCAGTACTTC	CASIASTGIGEQYF
-	-	TRBV7-9	TRBJ1-1	TGTGCCAGCAGCAGGGAGAGTTTGAACACTGAAGCTTTCTTT	CASSRESLNTEAFF
medium-sized	-	TRBV19	TRBJ2-7	TGTGCCAGTAGTATAAGCGTCTCCTACGAGCAGTACTTC	CASSISVSYEQYF
-	TRBD1	TRBV7-8	TRBJ2-2	TGTGCCAGCAGCTCGGGACAGGGGTACTACACCGGGGAGCTGTTTTTT	CASSSGQGYYTGELFF
-	-	TRBV5-6	TRBJ2-7	TGTGCCAGCAGCTACCTTGGGGCAGGCTACTACGAGCAGTACTTC	CASSYLGAGYYEQYF
few	TRBD1	TRBV4-1	TRBJ1-1	TGCGCCAGCAGCTCAACCGGGACAGGGGTCAAGGCTGAAGCTTTCTTT	CASSSTGTGVKAEAFF
-	-	TRBV19	TRBJ2-5	TGTGCCAGTAGTCCTTACGGGGAGACCCAGTACTTC	CASSPYGETQYF
-	-	TRBV15	TRBJ1-6	TGTGCCACCAGCAGAGAAGGCAGGGCCTCTTCACCCCTCCACTTT	CATSREGRASSPLHF
-	-	TRBV7-6	TRBJ1-3	TGTGCCAGCAGGGGACTCTCTGGAAACACCATATATTTT	CASRGLSGNTIYF
-	-	TRBV15	TRBJ2-1	TGTGCCACCAGCAGAGTAGGTTCGGGGCAGTTCTTC	CATSRVGSGQFF
-	-	TRBV28	TRBJ2-7	TGTGCCAGCGGTACATCAGGGTTCTTAGAGCAGTACTTC	CASGTSGFLEQYF
few	-	TRBV27	TRBJ2-1	TGTGCCAGCAGTTTTAGCAGGGAACACAATGAGCAGTTCTTC	CASSFSREHNEQFF
-	TRBD1	TRBV19	TRBJ2-7	TGTGCCAGTAGTAGCGGACAGGGTAAAGAGCAGTACTTC	CASSSGQGKEQYF
-	TRBD1	TRBV5-6	TRBJ1-2	TGTGCCAGCAGCTCAGAACAGGGGTATGGCTACACCTTC	CASSSEQGYGYTF
-	-	TRBV27	TRBJ2-7	TGTGCCAGCAGTTCCCGGGACACCACGTTCTCCTACGAGCAGTACTTC	CASSSRDTTFSYEQYF
-	TRBD1	TRBV4-3	TRBJ1-4	TGCGCCAGCAGCCAATTAAAAGGGACAGTACCGTTTTTT	CASSQLKGTVPFF
-	TRBD1	TRBV18	TRBJ1-1	TGTGCCAGCTCAGGGACAGGGGGCGAGTGGGACACTGAAGCTTTCTTT	CASSGTGGEWDTEAFF
-	TRBD1	TRBV6-5	TRBJ2-7	TGTGCCAGCAGCCGGCCCCGGGGACAGTCACCCGAGCAGTACTTC	CASSRPRGQSPEQYF
-	TRBD2	TRBV5-6	TRBJ2-1	TGTGCCAGCAGCTTGGCCGGGTTAGCGGGAATGGGTGAGCAGTTCTTC	CASSLAGLAGMGEQFF
-	-	TRBV7-3	TRBJ2-1	TGTGCCAGCAGCTCCCCAAACTACGGAGGCAATGAGCAGTTCTTC	CASSSPNYGGNEQFF
-	TRBD1	TRBV4-3	TRBJ1-6	TGCGCCAGCAGCCCCAGAGGACAGGGAATCCCCCTCCACTTT	CASSPRGQGIPLHF
-	-	TRBV6-2/TRBV6-3	TRBJ2-7	TGTGCCAGCAGTTACCCAACAGGGACCTACTTC	CASSYPTGTYF
-	TRBD1	TRBV5-1	TRBJ1-4	TGCGCCAGCGGCCGCGGGACAGGGAATGAAAAACTGTTTTTT	CASGRGTGNEKLFF
once	-	TRBV28	TRBJ1-5	TGTGCCAGCAGTCTGACAGGAGGCAATCAGCCCCAGCATTTT	CASSLTGGNQPQHF
few	-	TRBV4-1	TRBJ1-2	TGCGCCAGCAGCCAAAGCGGCGTGGGCTACACCTTC	CASSQSGVGYTF
-	-	TRBV5-6	TRBJ1-1	TGTGCCAGCAGCTTTGGCAGGAACACTGAAGCTTTCTTT	CASSFGRNTEAFF
-	-	TRBV10-2	TRBJ2-1	TGCGCCAGCATTTCCCCGGGACCAAAGCGGGATGAGCAGTTCTTC	CASISPGPKRDEQFF
few	-	TRBV7-2	TRBJ2-2	TGTGCCAGCAGCTTAGAACAGAGCACCGGGGAGCTGTTTTTT	CASSLEQSTGELFF
once	-	TRBV6-5	TRBJ2-7	TGTGCCAGCAGTTACGACGGACAGCCCTCCTACGAGCAGTACTTC	CASSYDGQPSYEQYF